The subject of this entry is one T cell receptor beta chain. TCRdb re-derived calls from the RACE reads in MiXCR, one entry per CDR3 protein. The sample records roughly 84,000 distinct CDR3 sequences, 8.5% to 12% being singletons. Time point: patch test 2, 6 weeks after DPC sensitization. Regarding treatment: therapeutic diphenylcyclopropenone sensitization with weekly scalp DPC. Alopecia patients deemed DPC-suitable, aged 18 to 70, excluding pregnancy. Germline V gives CDR1 LNHDA, CDR2 SQIVND (reference sequence). This CDR3 has 12 amino acids. Trimming removed 4 bases from V and 9 bases from J, with 10 bases in between. This record belongs to a study of human T cells and chemical hapten exposure. Study as a whole: The study traced per-sample TCR yield variation mainly to small differences in pooled library volumes.

The chain recombines TRBV19 with TRBJ2-1; D call uncertain. This clonotype originated in a woman in her forties or fifties with alopecia areata. Some clones in this sample may be carry-over from other donors' samples. The sequencing used whole blood, collected in connection with sensitization to the hapten diphenylcyclopropenone (DPC). CDR3 coding DNA: TGTGCCAGTAGTAACAGCATCCGTGAGCAGTTCTTC. As protein: CASSNSIREQFF.